The 22 T cell receptor beta chains in this list originate from one sample, sequenced in a study of blood T cell repertoires in COVID-19. TCRdb's copy holds only in-frame clones and misses some; the assay was immunoSEQ multiplex PCR. The sample has 80,000 to 100,000 clones; roughly 88% are singletons. The specimen sequenced was peripheral blood. These receptors all stem from a human donor with active COVID-19. The donor label of this sample is uncertain.

This sequence joins TRBV19 and TRBJ1-6, with a possible D match to TRBD1 (6 bases). Trimming cost V 4 bases and J 8 bases, with 12 bases left between them. The CDR3 runs 14 residues. Germline loops: CDR1 LNHDA, CDR2 SQIVND (reference sequence). In DNA form, the CDR3 reads TGTGCCAGTAGTACCGGACAGATGTATTCACCCCTCCACTTT. Protein product: CASSTGQMYSPLHF.

V is TRBV7-9 and J is TRBJ1-6; D is ambiguous. Trimming removed 5 bases from V and 6 bases from J, with 14 bases in between. This CDR3 has 15 amino acids. CDR1 is SEHNR, CDR2 FQNEAQ, per germline (reference sequence). CDR3 sequence reads: CASSESQARNSPLHF. DNA of the CDR3: TGTGCCAGCAGCGAAAGCCAAGCTCGTAATTCACCCCTCCACTTT.

This clone was found a few times. The rearrangement links TRBV24-1 to TRBJ1-5; tentatively, D is TRBD1 (5 bases). Per germline, CDR1 KGHDR and CDR2 SFDVKD. This CDR3 region has 14 residues. V lost 2 bases and J 11 bases, leaving 15 bases between the germline ends. CDR3 DNA sequence: TGTGCCACCAGTGATTCCAGGGCCCCGGAGTCCCAGCATTTT. Translating gives CATSDSRAPESQHF.

CDR3 region: CAWTPSGGVVGTGELFF. In DNA, the CDR3 is TGTGCCTGGACACCTAGCGGGGGGGTTGTGGGCACCGGGGAGCTGTTTTTT. The rearrangement joins TRBV30 to TRBJ2-2; 12 nucleotides line up with TRBD2. The V gene end was trimmed by 4 bases and the J gene end by 4 bases; junction bases not matched to a gene: 10. CDR1 is GTSNPN and CDR2 is SVGIG in the germline V gene (reference sequence). This CDR3 is 17 amino acids long.

CDR3 in amino acids: CASSATPEAETQYF. CDR3 in DNA: TGTGCCAGCAGCGCGACTCCCGAGGCAGAGACCCAGTACTTC. J is TRBJ2-5 and V is TRBV9; D gene unclear. The germline gives CDR1 SGDLS, CDR2 YYNGEE. V was cut by 3 bases and J by 4 bases, with 13 bases left in between. The CDR3 sequence is 14 residues long.

This clone was seen more than once but under ten times. The chain couples TRBV7-9 to TRBJ1-5; TRBD1 aligns across 8 bases. Germline V lookup: CDR1 SEHNR, CDR2 FQNEAQ (reference sequence). Trimming removed 5 bases from V and 1 base from J; junction bases left unmatched: 7. The CDR3 contains 16 residues. This chain's CDR3 is CASSPDRGLSNQPQHF. The DNA of the CDR3 is TGTGCCAGCAGCCCCGACAGGGGACTGAGCAATCAGCCCCAGCATTTT. The entire variable domain, with the rest obtained from reference TRBV7-9 and TRBJ1-5, is as follows: DTGVSQNPRHKITKRGQNVTFRCDPISEHNRLYWYRQTLGQGPEFLTYFQNEAQLEKSRLLSDRFSAERPKGSFSTLEIQRTEQGDSAMYLCASSPDRGLSNQPQHFGDGTRLSIL.

This chain uses TRBV5-3 with TRBJ2-3, with 14 bases lining up with TRBD2. TRBV5-3 is sorted into the ORF group, with uncertain function. The CDR3 runs 21 residues. J gave up 0 bases and V 2 bases, and 14 bases lay outside the gene matches. The CDR3 DNA sequence: TGTGCCAGAAGCTTAGATCCGGGACTAGCGGGGGAAAATTCTAGCACAGATACGCAGTATTTT. Protein product: CARSLDPGLAGENSSTDTQYF.

This rearrangement joins TRBV19 to TRBJ2-7, with D unresolved. Trimming shortened V by 5 bases and J by 0 bases, and 14 bases separated the two germline ends. Germline CDR1 LNHDA, CDR2 SQIVND (reference sequence). The CDR3 covers 15 residues. The CDR3 reads CASSAASVSSYEQYF. DNA of the CDR3: TGTGCCAGTAGTGCCGCTAGTGTTAGCTCCTACGAGCAGTACTTC.

The rearrangement links TRBV2 to TRBJ1-6; D is unresolved. Germline CDR1 is SNHLY and CDR2 is FYNNEI. The CDR3 spans 15 residues. Deletions cut 2 bases from V and 4 bases from J, with 9 bases between. CDR3 nucleotide sequence: TGTGCCAGCAGTGAAACGACAATTTATAATTCACCCCTCCACTTT. This sequence encodes CASSETTIYNSPLHF.

CDR3 bases: TGTGCCAGCAGTTCGTTAGCGGGGGGAAACACCGGGGAGCTGTTTTTT. Residues: CASSSLAGGNTGELFF. The genes are TRBV6-5 and TRBJ2-2, with 10 bases matching TRBD2. V lost 4 bases, J lost 2 bases, and 4 bases stayed unmatched. This CDR3 spans 16 amino acids. Germline assignment: CDR1 MNHEY and CDR2 SVGAGI.

The chain recombines TRBV4-2 with TRBJ1-1; D is ambiguous. The CDR3 has 14 amino acids. Between the trimmed V and J ends, which lost 0 bases and 1 base, there was a span of 6 bases. Germline loops: CDR1 LGHNA, CDR2 YNFKEQ. This CDR3 reads CASSQDRRNTEAFF. The CDR3 coding sequence is TGTGCCAGCAGCCAAGACAGAAGGAACACTGAAGCTTTCTTT.

V and J are TRBV6-5 and TRBJ2-3; a weak D match, TRBD1 (5 bases). Per germline, CDR1 MNHEY and CDR2 SVGAGI. This CDR3 has 15 residues. V was pared by 2 bases and J by 2 bases, with 11 bases between. DNA of the CDR3: TGTGCCAGCAGTTACACAGGTTATCACACAGATACGCAGTATTTT. Translated: CASSYTGYHTDTQYF.

The chain carries TRBV6-1 and TRBJ1-3; D remains unclear. This CDR3 is built from 17 residues. The germline CDR1 and CDR2 sequences are MNHNS and SASEGT. Trimming took off 0 bases at V and 0 bases at J, with 12 bases between the two ends. CDR3 sequence reads: CASSEAHGSSSGNTIYF. For the CDR3, the DNA is TGTGCCAGCAGTGAAGCGCACGGGAGTAGCTCTGGAAACACCATATATTTT.

The chain employs TRBV7-6 and TRBJ2-1; the match to TRBD2 covers 9 bases. Germline CDR1 reads SGHVS; CDR2 reads FNYEAQ. Trimming at V came to 1 base and at J to 2 bases, leaving 6 bases not matched to a gene. The CDR3 contains 17 residues. CDR3 sequence reads: CASSLGARLAAYNEQFF. In nucleotides, the CDR3 is TGTGCCAGCAGCTTAGGGGCTAGACTAGCGGCCTACAATGAGCAGTTCTTC.

The V and J genes are TRBV6-1 and TRBJ1-1; no clear D gene. Trimming took off 2 bases at V and 3 bases at J, with 10 bases between the two ends. This CDR3 spans 14 amino acids. Per the germline V gene, CDR1 is MNHNS and CDR2 is SASEGT. CDR3: CASSENLRDTEAFF. The CDR3 bases are TGTGCCAGCAGTGAAAACCTGCGAGACACTGAAGCTTTCTTT.

The CDR3 loop is CASSLVNRDRNYGYTF. The CDR3 DNA reads TGCGCCAGCAGCTTGGTCAACAGGGACAGGAACTATGGCTACACCTTC. V usage is TRBV5-1 and J usage is TRBJ1-2; TRBD1 aligns across 8 bases. CDR1 is SGHRS and CDR2 is YFSETQ in the germline V gene. The CDR3 totals 16 residues. V lost 0 bases, J lost 2 bases, and 6 bases stayed unmatched.

The chain is built from TRBV19 and TRBJ2-6, with D tentatively TRBD1 (5 bases). This CDR3 region has 16 residues. The V end lost 5 bases, the J end lost 0 bases, and 11 bases lay between the germline ends. Germline CDR1 LNHDA, CDR2 SQIVND (reference sequence). The CDR3 nucleotides read TGTGCCAGTAGTTCACTGACAGCCTCTGGGGCCAACGTCCTGACTTTC. This encodes CASSSLTASGANVLTF.

The chain combines TRBV4-3 with TRBJ2-2; no clear D gene. The CDR3 extends over 16 amino acids. V was pared by 0 bases and J by 1 base, with 9 bases between. CDR1 is LGHNA, CDR2 YSLEER, per germline. The CDR3 DNA is TGCGCCAGCAGCCAAGATCTGGCAGGGAACACCGGGGAGCTGTTTTTT. Translated: CASSQDLAGNTGELFF.

V usage is TRBV7-6 and J usage is TRBJ2-5; maybe TRBD2 (6 bases). There are 15 residues in the CDR3. Germline lookup yields CDR1 SGHVS and CDR2 FNYEAQ. V lost 5 bases to trimming and J lost 1 base, with 14 bases between them. The CDR3 loop is CASSEGLRIQETQYF. For the CDR3, the DNA is TGTGCCAGCAGCGAGGGACTCCGAATCCAAGAGACCCAGTACTTC.

The chain's CDR3 is CASSIEGTMGYNEQFF. Here the CDR3 DNA reads TGTGCCAGTAGTATAGAGGGGACTATGGGCTACAATGAGCAGTTCTTC. The V gene is TRBV19, the J gene TRBJ2-1; 7 nucleotides match TRBD2. The CDR3 is made up of 16 amino acids. Germline V lookup: CDR1 LNHDA, CDR2 SQIVND (reference sequence). The J segment lost 3 bases and the V segment lost 0 bases, leaving 5 bases of the junction unmatched.

The J gene is TRBJ1-6, the V gene TRBV27; unclear D gene. This CDR3 contains 16 residues. Trimming took 1 base from V and 0 from J, leaving 7 bases between them. Germline-derived CDR1 and CDR2 are MNHEY and SMNVEV (reference sequence). The CDR3 loop reads CASSLLKSSYNSPLHF. CDR3 nucleotide sequence: TGTGCCAGCAGTTTATTGAAGAGCTCCTATAATTCACCCCTCCACTTT.

This chain links TRBV28 with TRBJ1-3; 7 positions match TRBD1. The germline V gene encodes CDR1 MDHEN and CDR2 SYDVKM. CDR3 length: 14 amino acids. V gave up 8 bases and J gave up 2 bases; unmatched junction bases: 6. CDR3 amino acids: CASCSQGAGNTIYF. CDR3 in DNA: TGTGCCAGCTGCTCCCAGGGGGCTGGAAACACCATATATTTT.